The 6 T cell receptor beta chains below come from one sample, sequenced in a study of blood T cell repertoires in COVID-19. Repertoires were generated with immunoSEQ multiplex PCR, while TCRdb's copy carries only in-frame clones and drops some. The data hold some 220,000 clones, with roughly 88% observed a single time. Sequenced: peripheral blood. Every receptor here comes from a man in his fifties with active or convalescent COVID-19.

The genes are TRBV7-2 and TRBJ1-2; D is unclear. The CDR3 spans 12 residues. The germline V gene encodes CDR1 SGHTA and CDR2 FQGNSA. V was cut by 1 base and J by 6 bases, with 6 bases left in between. CDR3: CASSLGLDGYTF. For the CDR3, the DNA is TGTGCCAGCAGCTTAGGACTGGATGGCTACACCTTC.

The rearrangement joins TRBV25-1 to TRBJ2-5; D not certain. Germline CDR1 is MGHDK and CDR2 is SYGVNS. Trimming shortened V by 7 bases and J by 2 bases, and 14 bases separated the two germline ends. The CDR3 loop spans 14 amino acids. The CDR3 region is CASIPPEQQETQYF. The CDR3 nucleotides read TGTGCCAGCATCCCCCCGGAACAGCAAGAGACCCAGTACTTC.

The V gene is TRBV9, the J gene TRBJ1-2, with 8 nucleotides matching TRBD1. V shed 3 bases, J shed 6 bases, and the junction held 4 bases outside the gene matches. Germline lookup yields CDR1 SGDLS and CDR2 YYNGEE. CDR3 length: 13 residues. CDR3 loop: CASSARGQDGYTF. The CDR3 DNA sequence: TGTGCCAGCAGCGCCAGGGGGCAGGATGGCTACACCTTC.

The chain recombines TRBV10-2 with TRBJ2-3, with D maybe TRBD2 (5 bases). The CDR3 consists of 16 residues. Trimming took off 6 bases at V and 3 bases at J, with 19 bases between the two ends. Germline assignment: CDR1 WSHSY and CDR2 SAAADI. The chain's CDR3 is CASSPGEQRDTDTQYF. The CDR3 DNA sequence: TGCGCCAGCAGCCCCGGAGAGCAGAGGGATACAGATACGCAGTATTTT.

The rearrangement joins TRBV13 to TRBJ1-2, with 7 bases matching TRBD1. Germline CDR1 reads PRHDT; CDR2 reads FYEKMQ (reference sequence). V was pared by 5 bases and J by 13 bases, with 16 bases of the junction left unmatched. The CDR3 runs to 14 residues. The CDR3 region has the DNA TGTGCCAGCAGCCACCTCCTCAGGGACAGACGTTTCACCTTC. Residues: CASSHLLRDRRFTF.

The V call is TRBV7-9, the J call TRBJ1-1, with 8 bases identical to TRBD1. V lost 6 bases and J lost 6; bases outside the gene matches: 12. Germline V lookup: CDR1 SEHNR, CDR2 FQNEAQ (reference sequence). The CDR3 is 15 residues long. DNA for the CDR3: TGTGCCAGCAGTTTGCGAACAGGGGGGATCGCTGAAGCTTTCTTT. Protein sequence: CASSLRTGGIAEAFF.